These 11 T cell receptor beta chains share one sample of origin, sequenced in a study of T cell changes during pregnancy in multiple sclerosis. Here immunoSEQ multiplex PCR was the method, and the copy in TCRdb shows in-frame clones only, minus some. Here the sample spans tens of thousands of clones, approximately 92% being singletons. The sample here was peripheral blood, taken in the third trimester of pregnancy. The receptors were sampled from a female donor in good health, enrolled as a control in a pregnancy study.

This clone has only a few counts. DNA of the CDR3: TGTGCCTGGAGTATAAGCTTCAGCGCCTACGAGCAGTACTTC. Translating gives CAWSISFSAYEQYF. V gene TRBV30 combines with J gene TRBJ2-7; no clear D. In germline, CDR1 is GTSNPN, CDR2 SVGIG (reference sequence). CDR3 length: 14 residues. The V gene lost 2 bases and the J gene lost 2 bases, with 13 bases spanning the gap. The full variable domain, completed using reference TRBV30 and TRBJ2-7, is SQTIHQWPATLVQPVGSPLSLECTVEGTSNPNLYWYRQAAGRGLQLLFYSVGIGQISSEVPQNLSASRPQDRQFILSSKKLLLSDSGFYLCAWSISFSAYEQYFGPGTRLTVT.

The CDR3 sequence is CASSYLASRADTQYF. DNA of the CDR3: TGTGCCAGCAGCTACCTGGCCAGTCGGGCAGATACGCAGTATTTT. This rearrangement joins TRBV7-3 to TRBJ2-3; unclear D gene. The CDR3 has 15 amino acids. Germline lookup yields CDR1 SGHTA and CDR2 FQGTGA. V lost 4 bases and J 4 bases, leaving 15 bases between the germline ends.

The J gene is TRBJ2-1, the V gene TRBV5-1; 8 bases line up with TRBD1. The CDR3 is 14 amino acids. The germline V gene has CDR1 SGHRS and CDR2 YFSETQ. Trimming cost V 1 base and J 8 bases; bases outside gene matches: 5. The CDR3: CASSLPDRGDEQFF. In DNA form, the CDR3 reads TGCGCCAGCAGCTTGCCCGACAGGGGTGATGAGCAGTTCTTC. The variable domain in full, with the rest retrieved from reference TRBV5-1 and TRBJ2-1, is KAGVTQTPRYLIKTRGQQVTLSCSPISGHRSVSWYQQTPGQGLQFLFEYFSETQRNKGNFPGRFSGRQFSNSRSEMNVSTLELGDSALYLCASSLPDRGDEQFFGPGTRLTVL.

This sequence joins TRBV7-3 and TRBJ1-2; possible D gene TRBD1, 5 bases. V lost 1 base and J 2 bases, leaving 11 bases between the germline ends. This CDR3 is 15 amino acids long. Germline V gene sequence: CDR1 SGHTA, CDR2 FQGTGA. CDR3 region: CASSLRPGLNYGYTF. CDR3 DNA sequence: TGTGCCAGCAGCTTAAGACCGGGACTCAACTATGGCTACACCTTC. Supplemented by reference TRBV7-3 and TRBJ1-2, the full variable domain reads GAGVSQTPSNKVTEKGKYVELRCDPISGHTALYWYRQSLGQGPEFLIYFQGTGAADDSGLPNDRFFAVRPEGSVSTLKIQRTERGDSAVYLCASSLRPGLNYGYTFGSGTRLTVV.

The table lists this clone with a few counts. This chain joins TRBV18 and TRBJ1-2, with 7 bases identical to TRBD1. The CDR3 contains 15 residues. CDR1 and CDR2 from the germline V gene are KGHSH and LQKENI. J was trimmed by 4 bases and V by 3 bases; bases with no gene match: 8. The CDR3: CASSPLDRSSYGYTF. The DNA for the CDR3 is TGTGCCAGCTCACCTTTGGACAGGTCTAGCTATGGCTACACCTTC.

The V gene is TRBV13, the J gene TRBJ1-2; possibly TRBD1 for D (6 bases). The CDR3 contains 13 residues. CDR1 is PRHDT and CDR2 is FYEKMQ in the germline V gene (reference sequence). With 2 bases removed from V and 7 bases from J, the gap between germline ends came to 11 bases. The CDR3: CASSLNQGRGYTF. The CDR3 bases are TGTGCCAGCAGCTTAAACCAGGGGCGTGGCTACACCTTC.

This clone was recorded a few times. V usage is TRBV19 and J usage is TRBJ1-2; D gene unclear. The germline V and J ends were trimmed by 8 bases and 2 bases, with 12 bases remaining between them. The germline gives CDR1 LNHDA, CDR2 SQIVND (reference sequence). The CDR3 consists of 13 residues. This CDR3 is CASSPQMNYGYTF. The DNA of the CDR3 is TGTGCCAGTTCACCACAGATGAACTATGGCTACACCTTC.

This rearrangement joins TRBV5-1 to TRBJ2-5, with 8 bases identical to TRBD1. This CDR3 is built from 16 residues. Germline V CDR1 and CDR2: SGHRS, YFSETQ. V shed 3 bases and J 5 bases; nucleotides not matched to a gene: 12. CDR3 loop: CASSYSGTGRLETQYF. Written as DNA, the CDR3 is TGCGCCAGCAGCTACTCCGGGACAGGCAGATTGGAGACCCAGTACTTC.

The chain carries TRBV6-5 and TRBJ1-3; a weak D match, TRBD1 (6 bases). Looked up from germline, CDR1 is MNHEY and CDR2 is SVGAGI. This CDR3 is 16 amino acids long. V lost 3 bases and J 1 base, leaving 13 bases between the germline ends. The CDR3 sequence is CASSYSGGQSGNTIYF. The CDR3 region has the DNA TGTGCCAGCAGTTATAGTGGGGGCCAATCTGGAAACACCATATATTTT.

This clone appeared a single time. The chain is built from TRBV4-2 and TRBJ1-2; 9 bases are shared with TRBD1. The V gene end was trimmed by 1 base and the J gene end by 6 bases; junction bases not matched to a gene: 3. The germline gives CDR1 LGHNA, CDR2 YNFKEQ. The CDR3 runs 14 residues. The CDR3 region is CASSQAGQGNGYTF. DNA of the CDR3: TGTGCCAGCAGCCAAGCGGGACAGGGAAATGGCTACACCTTC.

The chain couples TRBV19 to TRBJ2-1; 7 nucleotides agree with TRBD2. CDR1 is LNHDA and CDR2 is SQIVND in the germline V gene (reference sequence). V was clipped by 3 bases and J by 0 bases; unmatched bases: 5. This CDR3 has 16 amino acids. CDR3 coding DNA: TGTGCCAGTAGTATCTTGGGGGGGGGCTCCTACAATGAGCAGTTCTTC. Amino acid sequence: CASSILGGGSYNEQFF.